The sequence of this T cell receptor beta chain was determined in a study of blood T cells in healthy people across ages. Through a sample-barcoded 5' primer and a J-beta primer mix, a second PCR was run for roughly 6 to 11 cycles. One entry per CDR3 protein, called by TCRdb with MiXCR from the 5' RACE reads. Of about 1.4 million distinct CDR3 sequences detected, approximately 59% appear once; the ten largest clones hold 5.5% to 8%. The CDR3 totals 16 residues. V was clipped by 5 bases and J by 8 bases; unmatched bases: 9. Germline loops: CDR1 SEHNR, CDR2 FQNEAQ (reference sequence). Peripheral blood from each donor was collected in a volume of 8 to 10 milliliters. This clonotype was seen more than once but under ten times.

The rearrangement uses TRBV7-9 and TRBJ2-1; 13 nucleotides line up with TRBD2. The TCR originated in a man between 18 and 29 years old in good health. The source material was blood. The CDR3 bases are TGTGCCAGCAGCCGCGCTGGACTAGCGGGAGTTGATGAGCAGTTCTTC. Translation: CASSRAGLAGVDEQFF.